A selection of T cell receptor beta chains follows, all from one sample in a study of shared clonotypes between healthy human individuals. Using immunoSEQ multiplex PCR, the repertoire was profiled, and TCRdb retains in-frame clones only, with some absent. The data show 1.6 million or so clones, roughly 97% seen once. The specimen sequenced was naive CD4+ T cells sorted from blood. These TCRs come from a man between 25 and 39 years old in good health. CDR3s include the opening cysteine and the closing phenylalanine or tryptophan. The D gene is left open where the match is weak.

V: TRBV5-1; D: TRBD2; J: TRBJ2-7; CDR3: CASSLLTSGSNEQYF
V: TRBV11-2; D: TRBD1; J: TRBJ2-7; CDR3: CASSWTGTGEQYF
V: TRBV5-1; D: TRBD2; J: TRBJ2-7; CDR3: CASSLEPGLGLRVEQYF
V: TRBV19; D: .; J: TRBJ1-2; CDR3: CATRGAPGSPVGDGYTF
V: TRBV28; D: TRBD2; J: TRBJ2-5; CDR3: CASRLAGEGTQYF
V: TRBV30; D: .; J: TRBJ2-4; CDR3: CAWRSGGSAHIQYF
V: TRBV6-1; D: .; J: TRBJ1-1; CDR3: CASSESIRKAFF
V: TRBV7-3; D: .; J: TRBJ2-7; CDR3: CASSLNVGEYEQYF
V: TRBV30; D: .; J: TRBJ1-2; CDR3: CAWTEGDYGYTF
V: TRBV7-9; D: .; J: TRBJ2-2; CDR3: CASSDGRANTGELFF
V: TRBV18; D: TRBD2; J: TRBJ2-1; CDR3: CASSPKAGGYNEQFF
V: TRBV7-9; D: TRBD2; J: TRBJ2-1; CDR3: CASSFSSGTYNEQFF
V: TRBV7-2; D: .; J: TRBJ2-7; CDR3: CASSSRDEQYF
V: TRBV7-8; D: .; J: TRBJ1-5; CDR3: CASSLDLGNQPQHF
V: TRBV28; D: TRBD1; J: TRBJ1-2; CDR3: CASSLYPWTGGNYGYTF
V: TRBV30; D: TRBD1; J: TRBJ1-4; CDR3: CASTGIAPATNEKLFF
V: TRBV28; D: .; J: TRBJ2-7; CDR3: CASSLFTGSYEQYF
V: TRBV10-3; D: .; J: TRBJ2-3; CDR3: CAISEVSPVLDTQYF
V: TRBV7-6; D: TRBD2; J: TRBJ2-7; CDR3: CASSLGLAGRAYEQYF
V: TRBV18; D: .; J: TRBJ1-2; CDR3: CASSPRNSDYGYTF
V: TRBV5-4; D: TRBD1; J: TRBJ2-7; CDR3: CASSPGRQGSYEQYF
V: TRBV6-4; D: TRBD2; J: TRBJ2-1; CDR3: CASSETSRSYNEQFF
V: TRBV11-2; D: .; J: TRBJ1-1; CDR3: CASSLGPIYSAEAFF
V: TRBV13; D: .; J: TRBJ2-1; CDR3: CASSLGGAYNEQFF
V: TRBV6-1; D: .; J: TRBJ2-7; CDR3: CASSEGEVDTRSSYEQYF
V: TRBV6-1; D: TRBD1; J: TRBJ1-4; CDR3: CASSFRTGRNEKLFF
V: TRBV10-3; D: .; J: TRBJ2-7; CDR3: CAISVSTYEQYF
V: TRBV4-1; D: .; J: TRBJ2-7; CDR3: CASSRLVLGGTYEQYF
V: TRBV2; D: .; J: TRBJ2-1; CDR3: CASGPKAGGYNEQFF